This T cell receptor beta chain was captured in a study of early T cells in non-severe SARS-CoV-2 infection (TCRdb year 2021). About the full investigation: Bulk RNA from unsorted whole blood was used for TCR sequencing, so alpha and beta chains could not be paired.

A case-control design nested within a healthcare worker cohort in London, UK, was used, with weekly nasopharyngeal swab PCR tests and blood sampling performed. Healthcare workers were recruited during the week of the UK lockdown, between 23 and 31 March 2020, and followed weekly for up to about 15 weeks. CDR1 MDHEN and CDR2 SYDVKM were looked up in the germline V gene. V loses 8 bases at its end and J loses 2 bases; junction bases beyond the gene matches: 11. Reading from cysteine to phenylalanine, the CDR3 counts 15 amino acids. The kept DNA is CDR3 alone, 45 bases in frame from the first base. The method was 5' RACE. The sequencer was a NextSeq 500. The TCR library protocol attached unique molecular identifiers to individual cDNA molecules to correct for sequencing error and PCR bias. Sequencing covered both TCR alpha and beta chains, and within each sample the abundances of alpha and beta sequences were tightly co-correlated. Turning to the authors' computational methods: Decombinator V4 was used to annotate TCR sequences for V gene, J gene and CDR3. Expanded TCRs were defined as changing significantly between any two time points under a Poisson model with p below 0.0001. TCR abundances were normalised to the total number of TCRs sequenced per sample and expressed as counts per million. MAIT TCRs were defined by TRAV1-2 paired with TRAJ12, TRAJ20 or TRAJ33, and iNKT TCRs by TRAV10 paired with TRAJ18. VDJdb, accessed 1 November 2021, was searched for CMV, EBV and SARS-CoV-2 annotated TCRs, excluding TCRs annotated for multiple antigens. The public reads were reanalyzed by TCRdb: fastp trimming at Q25, MiXCR alignment, in-frame beta chains only. Duplicate CDR3 protein sequences are folded into a single record with the most common DNA and genes. These V and J calls are TCRdb output, not the study's own analysis. The table for this sample lists tens of thousands of distinct CDR3 sequences; around 11% of them were counted only once. The ten largest clones capture 12% of the sample.

In its sample, this clonotype was seen a few times. Its cognate antigen has yet to be identified. It has no much larger one-base neighbor in the sample; base qualities were not kept. Overall study outcomes, separate from this receptor: Matching against VDJdb was skewed toward anti-spike CD8 responses, likely underestimated virus-specific expansions, and missed private and CD4 specificities.

The chain joins TRBV28 to TRBJ2-7; TRBD2 lines up with 8 middle nucleotides. The specimen comprised whole blood, sampled at baseline. The clonotype originates from an adult who was a healthcare worker with PCR-confirmed SARS-CoV-2 infection or an uninfected control (not recorded which). In nucleotides, the sequence is TGTGCCAGCTACCAGGAGGGGACTAGAACCTACGAGCAGTACTTC. Its amino acids are CASYQEGTRTYEQYF.